This T cell receptor (beta chain) was recovered during a study of T cells after yellow fever vaccination. Study-wide findings and caveats: A minor fraction of clonotypes spanned both CD4 and CD8 compartments.

V gave up 6 bases and J gave up 4 bases; unmatched junction bases: 16. The CDR3 is made up of 17 amino acids. Germline V CDR1 and CDR2: DFQATT, SNEGSKA (reference sequence). On this clonotype: Antigen: not known.

TCRdb called the 5' RACE reads again in MiXCR, with one record for every CDR3 protein. Among hundreds of thousands of distinct CDR3 sequences, 20% to 25% were seen once, and the ten largest hold 16%. The V gene is TRBV20-1, the J gene TRBJ2-7; 12 nucleotides agree with TRBD1. The sample in question was PBMCs, obtained less than 25 days after the first yellow fever vaccination. The receptor's source is a young man who received the YFV17D yellow fever vaccine. Written as DNA, the CDR3 is TGCAGTGCGGCAGGGACAGGGGGCGTCCAAAGCCCTTACGAGCAGTACTTC. Protein sequence: CSAAGTGGVQSPYEQYF.